A selection of T cell receptor beta chains follows, all from one sample in a study of shared clonotypes between healthy human individuals. Assay used: immunoSEQ multiplex PCR; TCRdb lists only in-frame clones, some missing. The data contain roughly 500,000 clones, around 79% of them singletons. Sequenced: PBMCs. These receptors were collected from a woman between 40 and 50 years old in good health. Some clones in this sample may be carry-over from other donors' samples. Both conserved end residues are part of each CDR3. The D gene is left open where the match is weak. Part of the rows lack a size; the others show once, few, many or a class for expanded clones.

>-|TRBV28|-|TRBJ1-2
TGTGCCAGCAGGGCGGGGGAGGCCTTTTATGGCTACACCTTC
CASRAGEAFYGYTF
>-|TRBV28|-|TRBJ2-1
TGTGCCAGCAGTCGGACAGCGTCCTACAATGAGCAGTTCTTC
CASSRTASYNEQFF
>-|TRBV19|-|TRBJ1-1
TGTGCCAGTAGTATAGACCGCCCGACAGCACATCCTTTCTTT
CASSIDRPTAHPFF
>-|TRBV6-1|few|TRBJ1-1
TGTGCCAGCAGTCCCCGGGACCTCAACACTGAAGCTTTCTTT
CASSPRDLNTEAFF
>TRBD2|TRBV10-2|once|TRBJ2-7
TGCGCCAGCAGGGCTAGCGGTACCTACGAGCAGTACTTC
CASRASGTYEQYF
>TRBD1|TRBV19|once|TRBJ2-7
TGTGCCAGTAGGAAACCGGGACAGGTCGAGCAGTACTTC
CASRKPGQVEQYF
>-|TRBV6-5|-|TRBJ2-7
TGTGCCAGCGTCGGGACAAGGGGCGAGCAGTACTTC
CASVGTRGEQYF
>-|TRBV21-1|-|TRBJ2-7
TGTGCCAGCAGCAGAACTAGCGGACCCTCCTACGAGCAGTACTTC
CASSRTSGPSYEQYF
>-|TRBV18|few|TRBJ1-4
TGTGCCAGCTCAAAAGAACAGGGACAAATTAATGAAAAACTGTTTTTT
CASSKEQGQINEKLFF
>TRBD1|TRBV6-1|-|TRBJ2-2
TGTGCCAGCAGTGGGACAGGGGTCGGCGGGGAGCTGTTTTTT
CASSGTGVGGELFF
>-|TRBV5-5|-|TRBJ1-5
TGTGCCAGCAGCTTGTTGGGACTCCTGGGCAATCAGCCCCAGCATTTT
CASSLLGLLGNQPQHF
>-|TRBV25-1|-|TRBJ2-4
TGTGCCAGCAGTGAAGGGCCCCCCCACCGAGGGTCCAAAAACATTCAGTACTTC
CASSEGPPHRGSKNIQYF
>-|TRBV25-1|-|TRBJ2-7
TGTGCCAGCAGTGAATGGGTGGACGAGCAGTACTTC
CASSEWVDEQYF
>TRBD1|TRBV28|-|TRBJ2-5
TGTGCCAGCAGTTCCCTAAACAGGGGGGCGGAGACCCAGTACTTC
CASSSLNRGAETQYF
>-|TRBV28|few|TRBJ2-7
TGTGCCAGCAGTTTGGTATTGCGGACCGCTTTTATCGTCTACGAGCAGTACTTC
CASSLVLRTAFIVYEQYF
>-|TRBV6-5|-|TRBJ2-3
TGTGCCAGCAGTTACAAAGATACGCAGTATTTT
CASSYKDTQYF
>-|TRBV19|-|TRBJ1-5
TGTGCCAGTAGTATTGTACAGAGCAATCAGCCCCAGCATTTT
CASSIVQSNQPQHF
>-|TRBV6-5|-|TRBJ1-2
TGTGCCAGCAAAACGGAGGGGGGCGGCTATGGCTACACCTTC
CASKTEGGGYGYTF
>TRBD2|TRBV28|-|TRBJ2-1
TGTGCCAGCAGTTCCCGGACTAGCGGCAAATACAATGAGCAGTTCTTC
CASSSRTSGKYNEQFF
>TRBD2|TRBV5-1|-|TRBJ2-3
TGCGCCAGCCAGTCAACGGCAATGATGTGGGCTAGCGGGAGTCCTGAAGCGAGCACAGATACGCAGTATTTT
CASQSTAMMWASGSPEASTDTQYF
>-|TRBV5-4|few|TRBJ1-2
TGTGCCAGCAGCTTGGCCAAGGCACCTTATAGCTATGGCTACACCTTC
CASSLAKAPYSYGYTF
>-|TRBV5-6|-|TRBJ1-3
TGTGCCAGCAGCTGGGACCGAAACACCATATATTTT
CASSWDRNTIYF
>TRBD1|TRBV9|-|TRBJ1-5
TGTGCCAGCAGCGAACAGGGGTCCGGGCAGCCCCAGCATTTT
CASSEQGSGQPQHF
>-|TRBV9|-|TRBJ2-5
TGTGCCAGCAGCCTGAGAGGATGGGAGACCCAGTACTTC
CASSLRGWETQYF
>-|TRBV6-5|once|TRBJ2-7
TGTGCCATCGGTATCAGGGTCGAGCAGTACTTC
CAIGIRVEQYF
>TRBD2|TRBV19|-|TRBJ2-1
TGTGCCAGTAGTATCGAAGCGGGAGAGGGGAGGAATGAGCAGTTCTTC
CASSIEAGEGRNEQFF
>TRBD1|TRBV28|-|TRBJ2-3
TGTGCCAGCAGTTCAACCGGGACAGGGTTGGATACGCAGTATTTT
CASSSTGTGLDTQYF
>-|TRBV5-1|-|TRBJ2-7
TGCGCCAGCAGCCTAGGAACGGGGAATTCCTACGAGCAGTACTTC
CASSLGTGNSYEQYF
>-|TRBV30|-|TRBJ2-6
TGTGCCTGGAGCCGGACTTTCTCTGGGGCCAACGTCCTGGCTTTC
CAWSRTFSGANVLAF
>TRBD2|TRBV5-5|-|TRBJ2-7
TGTGCCAGCAGCTACGGACTAGCTTACGAGCAGTACTTC
CASSYGLAYEQYF
>-|TRBV28|-|TRBJ1-6
TGTGCCAGCGGAGGGGCTCGGTCACCCCTCCACTTT
CASGGARSPLHF
>TRBD2|TRBV5-1|-|TRBJ2-1
TGCGCCAGCACTTCAGGGGGACTAGCGGGAACCAATGAGCAGTTCTTC
CASTSGGLAGTNEQFF
>TRBD2|TRBV7-7|-|TRBJ2-1
TGTGCTAGCAGCCTAGCGGGAGGGCCAAATGAGCAGTTCTTC
CASSLAGGPNEQFF
>TRBD1|TRBV19|few|TRBJ1-2
TGTGCCAGTACGGGACAGGGGAATGATGGCTACACCTTC
CASTGQGNDGYTF
>TRBD1|TRBV28|-|TRBJ1-5
TGTGCCAGCAGTTTGGGACAGCTCAATCAGCCCCAGCATTTT
CASSLGQLNQPQHF
>-|TRBV18|-|TRBJ1-4
TGTGCCAGCTCACCACAGGGCTACACTAATGAAAAACTGTTTTTT
CASSPQGYTNEKLFF
>-|TRBV19|-|TRBJ2-7
TGTGCCAGTAGTCGGCAGGGTCTCCACGAGCAGTACTTC
CASSRQGLHEQYF
>TRBD2|TRBV11-2|once|TRBJ2-1
TGTGCCAGCAGCTTAGACCGGGGGGGCTACAATGAGCAGTTCTTC
CASSLDRGGYNEQFF
>TRBD2|TRBV5-1|-|TRBJ2-7
TGCGCCAGCAGCTTCTTAGCGGGGACATCCTACGAGCAGTACTTC
CASSFLAGTSYEQYF
>-|TRBV6-5|-|TRBJ1-1
TGTGCCAGCAGTCCCAGGGTTTTTGACACTGAAGCTTTCTTT
CASSPRVFDTEAFF
>-|TRBV10-3|-|TRBJ2-2
TGTGCCATCAGTGACCCAGGGGATACGAACACCGGGGAGCTGTTTTTT
CAISDPGDTNTGELFF
>TRBD1|TRBV6-1|few|TRBJ1-5
TGTGCCATCCGGACAGGGCTACAGCCCCAGCATTTT
CAIRTGLQPQHF
>TRBD2|TRBV5-1|-|TRBJ2-7
TGCGCCAGCAGATGGACTAGCGGGAAACCCGAGCAGTACTTC
CASRWTSGKPEQYF
>-|TRBV5-1|-|TRBJ2-5
TGCGCCAGCAGTCCCTTCAGAAGGCAAGGAGAGACCCAGTACTTC
CASSPFRRQGETQYF
>TRBD1|TRBV7-3|-|TRBJ2-1
TGTGCCAGCAGCTTTACAGGGGTCAATGAGCAGTTCTTC
CASSFTGVNEQFF
>-|TRBV7-3|few|TRBJ2-2
TGTGCCAGCAGCTTAACTAGGCGAGGCACCGGGGAGCTGTTTTTT
CASSLTRRGTGELFF
>-|TRBV19|once|TRBJ2-1
TGTGCCAGTAGTAAGGAGACTATCAGCTCCTACAATGAGCAGTTCTTC
CASSKETISSYNEQFF
>TRBD2|TRBV5-1|-|TRBJ2-2
TGCGCCAGCATCGTGGGGACTAGCGGGACCGGGGAGCTGTTTTTT
CASIVGTSGTGELFF
>-|TRBV10-2|-|TRBJ2-5
TGCGCCAGCAGAACAGGTTTAGAGACCCAGTACTTC
CASRTGLETQYF
>-|TRBV7-2|-|TRBJ2-7
TGTGCCAGCAGCTCTATGAACAGGGTAGGCTACGAGCAGTACTTC
CASSSMNRVGYEQYF
>-|TRBV20-1|-|TRBJ1-1
TGCAGTGCTAGTGGGAACACTGAAGCTTTCTTT
CSASGNTEAFF
>-|TRBV4-2|-|TRBJ1-2
TGTGCCAGCAGCTTAACACAGGGAGCTGATGGCTACACCTTC
CASSLTQGADGYTF
>-|TRBV2|-|TRBJ2-5
TGTGCCAGCAGTGGGGAGGCAGTAGAGACCCAGTACTTC
CASSGEAVETQYF
>TRBD2|TRBV10-2|-|TRBJ2-5
TGCGCCAGTAAGACTAGCGGGAGGGGGAGAGAGACCCAGTACTTC
CASKTSGRGRETQYF